Listed below are T cell receptor beta chains from one sample, sequenced in a study of CD8 T cells in ankylosing spondylitis. TCRdb called the 5' RACE reads again in MiXCR, with one record for every CDR3 protein. The sample lists 300,000 to 400,000 distinct CDR3 sequences, 20% to 25% seen once, with approximately 16% in the top ten. The sample comprised blood, either unsorted or a sorted T cell fraction (not recorded which). The receptors shown here come from a male donor with ankylosing spondylitis. CDR3s include the opening cysteine and the closing phenylalanine or tryptophan. A D gene is named only where the DNA matches it firmly. Clone size is not always given. Where it is, it says once, few, many or a class for expanded clones.

D gene,clone size,V gene,J gene,CDR3 DNA,CDR3 protein
.,few,TRBV7-2,TRBJ2-5,TGTGCCAGCAGCGACAGGCCGGGGCGCCAAGAGACCCAGTACTTC,CASSDRPGRQETQYF
.,.,TRBV20-1,TRBJ2-1,TGCAGTGCTACCCCCCTTGACAATGAGCAGTTCTTC,CSATPLDNEQFF
.,few,TRBV5-1,TRBJ2-5,TGCGCCAGCAGCTTTTCTGGTGGACGAGAGACCCAGTACTTC,CASSFSGGRETQYF
.,many,TRBV7-2,TRBJ2-3,TGTGCCAGCAGCTTTCAGGGTTCCCCAGATACGCAGTATTTT,CASSFQGSPDTQYF
TRBD1,.,TRBV29-1,TRBJ1-4,TGCAGCGTTGCGGGGACAGGGGGGGGGAAACTGTTTTTT,CSVAGTGGGKLFF
.,.,TRBV20-1,TRBJ1-1,TGCAGTGCTAGTAGTGGCGTGAACACTGAAGCTTTCTTT,CSASSGVNTEAFF
.,few,TRBV11-2,TRBJ2-4,TGTGCCAGCAGCTCAGACCTCGAGGGAAACATTCAGTACTTC,CASSSDLEGNIQYF
.,.,TRBV29-1,TRBJ1-6,TGCAGCGTGGCCGCGGGCCTTAACTCACCCCTCCACTTT,CSVAAGLNSPLHF
TRBD2,.,TRBV6-1,TRBJ2-3,TGTGCCAGCAGCACCGGGACTAGCGGTTCTATCACAGATACGCAGTATTTT,CASSTGTSGSITDTQYF
TRBD1,many,TRBV12-3/TRBV12-4,TRBJ2-2,TGTGCCAGCAGTCAAACAGGGGTGGTCGGGGAGCTGTTTTTT,CASSQTGVVGELFF
TRBD2,few,TRBV5-1,TRBJ2-7,TGCGCCAGCAGCGCGAATAGCGGGGGGTACTCCTACGAGCAGTACTTC,CASSANSGGYSYEQYF
.,.,TRBV6-5,TRBJ2-1,TGTGCCAGCAGTTACGACCGCAGCTCCTACAATGAGCAGTTCTTC,CASSYDRSSYNEQFF
TRBD2,many,TRBV12-3/TRBV12-4,TRBJ2-1,TGTGCCAGCAGTGGATTAGGGACTAGCGGGAGGGATGAGCAGTTCTTC,CASSGLGTSGRDEQFF
.,.,TRBV11-2,TRBJ1-2,TGTGCCAGCAGCTTATTCGAAGGGGATGGCTACACCTTC,CASSLFEGDGYTF
.,few,TRBV11-1,TRBJ2-5,TGTGCCAGCAGAGCCGACGGATTGTACCAAGAGACCCAGTACTTC,CASRADGLYQETQYF
.,few,TRBV18,TRBJ2-7,TGTGCCACCAAAGTAGGAGGTCTTGGCGAGCAGTACTTC,CATKVGGLGEQYF
TRBD1,few,TRBV9,TRBJ2-3,TGTGCCAGCAGCGTAGAGGCAGGGGGAGAAGATACGCAGTATTTT,CASSVEAGGEDTQYF
.,few,TRBV28,TRBJ1-2,TGTGCCAGCAGTTTATTCTCCAGGGTACAACCTGGCTACACCTTC,CASSLFSRVQPGYTF
TRBD1,few,TRBV5-1,TRBJ2-5,TGCGCCAGCAGCTTACACAGGGGGCCTCACCAAGAGACCCAGTACTTC,CASSLHRGPHQETQYF
.,few,TRBV9,TRBJ2-5,TGTGCCAGCAGCGCCTCTGGGGCGACCCAGTACTTC,CASSASGATQYF
.,.,TRBV29-1,TRBJ2-7,TGCAGCGTTGGGCCAAGGCAGGGGATCTACGAGCAGTACTTC,CSVGPRQGIYEQYF
.,many,TRBV29-1,TRBJ1-1,TGCAGCGTTGAGTCTAAGGACACTGAAGCTTTCTTT,CSVESKDTEAFF
.,few,TRBV20-1,TRBJ2-7,TGCAGTGCTAGAGATGCTACTAGCCTCCACGAGCAGTACTTC,CSARDATSLHEQYF
TRBD1,.,TRBV2,TRBJ2-7,TGTGCCAGCAGTCGAGAGGGGACAGGGAGCAACGAGCAGTACTTC,CASSREGTGSNEQYF
.,few,TRBV18,TRBJ2-1,TGTGCCAGCTCACCACCGGGGAGGGGGCGAGCGGGTGAGCAGTTCTTC,CASSPPGRGRAGEQFF
TRBD1,.,TRBV18,TRBJ2-7,TGTGCCAGCTCACCACTATCGGGACAGGGATTCTACGAGCAGTACTTC,CASSPLSGQGFYEQYF
.,.,TRBV5-1,TRBJ1-1,TGCGCCAGCAGCTTGATGTCAGCCATGAACACTGAAGCTTTCTTT,CASSLMSAMNTEAFF
TRBD1,.,TRBV11-2,TRBJ2-3,TGTGCCAGCAGCCCAGGGGGCCAGAGCAGCACAGATACGCAGTATTTT,CASSPGGQSSTDTQYF
TRBD1,.,TRBV29-1,TRBJ1-2,TGCAGCGTTGAAGAGCGACAGGGGGCTGTGCGTGGCTACACCTTC,CSVEERQGAVRGYTF
.,.,TRBV7-2,TRBJ2-1,TGTGCCAGCAGCTTAGCCGAGACTGGCAATGAGCAGTTCTTC,CASSLAETGNEQFF
TRBD1,few,TRBV10-1,TRBJ2-7,TGCGCCAGCAGTCTGACAGGGGGCATGGACGAGCAGTACTTC,CASSLTGGMDEQYF
.,.,TRBV24-1,TRBJ1-1,TGTGCCACCAGTGATTTTAAGAGACGCCAAACGGACTCTGAAGCTTTCTTT,CATSDFKRRQTDSEAFF
.,.,TRBV6-5,TRBJ2-7,TGTGCCAGCAGTTCCCCGGCGCCGGGTAGCGGACCCTACGAGCAGTACTTC,CASSSPAPGSGPYEQYF
.,.,TRBV6-5,TRBJ2-3,TGTGCCAGCAGTTCCCGGGACCCCCGCACAGATACGCAGTATTTT,CASSSRDPRTDTQYF
.,.,TRBV19,TRBJ2-3,TGTGCCAGTAGTCCCACCTTAGCGGAGATTAGCACAGATACGCAGTATTTT,CASSPTLAEISTDTQYF
.,few,TRBV7-2,TRBJ2-1,TGTGCCAGCAGCATAGCAGGCGCGGGGAAGCAGTTCTTC,CASSIAGAGKQFF
TRBD1,.,TRBV5-1,TRBJ1-2,TGCGCCAGCAGCTTGTTGGGACAGCCTAACTATGGCTACACCTTC,CASSLLGQPNYGYTF
.,.,TRBV7-2,TRBJ2-3,TGTGCCAGCAGCGCACTGGTTCATACGCAGTATTTT,CASSALVHTQYF
TRBD2,few,TRBV3-1,TRBJ2-3,TGTGCCAGCAGCCCCTCGGGGTCTAGCGGGAGATCCAGGGATACGCAGTATTTT,CASSPSGSSGRSRDTQYF
.,.,TRBV3-1,TRBJ2-7,TGTGCCAGCAGCTTTTCGACGGATTTCTACGAGCAGTACTTC,CASSFSTDFYEQYF
TRBD2,.,TRBV12-3/TRBV12-4,TRBJ2-3,TGTGCCAGCGGGCTAGCGGCTCAAGATACGCAGTATTTT,CASGLAAQDTQYF
.,few,TRBV28,TRBJ2-7,TGTGCCAGCAGTTTATGGGCGGGGAGCTCCTACGAGCAGTACTTC,CASSLWAGSSYEQYF
.,few,TRBV29-1,TRBJ1-2,TGCAGCGTTCGGAATCGTGAAGGCTACACCTTC,CSVRNREGYTF
.,many,TRBV6-1,TRBJ2-2,TGTGCCAGCAGTGGTAGTGGCACCGGGGAGCTGTTTTTT,CASSGSGTGELFF
TRBD1,.,TRBV3-1,TRBJ2-7,TGTGCCAGCAGCTTTCTCCCGCCGGGACAGGACATTTCCTACGAGCAGTACTTC,CASSFLPPGQDISYEQYF
.,.,TRBV7-2,TRBJ2-5,TGTGCCAGCAGCCCTAACCGGGTAGGAGAGACCCAGTACTTC,CASSPNRVGETQYF
TRBD1,.,TRBV10-3,TRBJ1-4,TGTGCCACGGGACAGGGAATGGAAAAACTGTTTTTT,CATGQGMEKLFF